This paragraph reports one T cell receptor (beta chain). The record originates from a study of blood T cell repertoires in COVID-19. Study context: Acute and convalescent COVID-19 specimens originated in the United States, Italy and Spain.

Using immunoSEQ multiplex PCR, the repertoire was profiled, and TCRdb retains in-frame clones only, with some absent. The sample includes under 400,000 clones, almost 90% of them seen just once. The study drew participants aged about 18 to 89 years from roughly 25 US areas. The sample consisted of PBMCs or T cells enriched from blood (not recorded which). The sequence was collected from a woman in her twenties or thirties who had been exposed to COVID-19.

DNA for the CDR3: TGTGCCAGCAGTTTTCCAGGCTCCCATAATGAAAAACTGTTTTTT. It codes for CASSFPGSHNEKLFF. The chain combines TRBV28 with TRBJ1-4; D gene ambiguous. CDR3 length equals 15 residues. The ends were cut back, 3 bases at V and 4 bases at J, with 12 bases in the middle. Germline assignment: CDR1 MDHEN and CDR2 SYDVKM. Full variable domain (missing parts from reference TRBV28 and TRBJ1-4): DVKVTQSSRYLVKRTGEKVFLECVQDMDHENMFWYRQDPGLGLRLIYFSYDVKMKEKGDIPEGYSVSREKKERFSLILESASTNQTSMYLCASSFPGSHNEKLFFGSGTQLSVL.